This T cell receptor beta chain derives from a study of T cell repertoires in cytomegalovirus infection. This clonotype was found a few times. One entry per CDR3 protein, called by TCRdb with MiXCR from the reads. The table includes some 700,000 distinct CDR3 sequences, 35% detected once. The CDR3 sequence is 14 residues long. Between the trimmed V and J ends, which lost 2 bases and 6 bases, there was a span of 14 bases. CDR1 and CDR2 (germline): MNHEY, SMNVEV (reference sequence). The chain uses TRBV27 and TRBJ2-7; D uncertain. What was sequenced was PBMCs. This sequence was found in a human donor in good health (CMV status not recorded). Some clones in this sample may be carry-over from other donors' samples. CDR3 protein: CASSLNGYAREQYF. The CDR3 nucleotides are TGTGCCAGCAGTTTAAATGGGTACGCCCGCGAGCAGTACTTC.